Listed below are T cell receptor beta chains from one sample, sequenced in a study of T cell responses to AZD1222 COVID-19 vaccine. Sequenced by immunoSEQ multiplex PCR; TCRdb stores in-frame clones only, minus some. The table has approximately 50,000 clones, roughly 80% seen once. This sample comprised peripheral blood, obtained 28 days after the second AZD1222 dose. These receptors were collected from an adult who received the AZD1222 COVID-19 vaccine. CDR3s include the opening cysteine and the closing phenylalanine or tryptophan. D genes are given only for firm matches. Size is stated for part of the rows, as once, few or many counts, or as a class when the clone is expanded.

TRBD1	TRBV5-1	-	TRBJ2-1	TGCGCCAGCAGCCCCGACCTTCCCGGGACAGGGGGTCGCAATGAGCAGTTCTTC	CASSPDLPGTGGRNEQFF
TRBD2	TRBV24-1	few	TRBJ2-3	TGTGCCACTTCGGGAGGAGGGACAGATACGCAGTATTTT	CATSGGGTDTQYF
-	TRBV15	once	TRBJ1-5	TGTGCCACCAGCAGGGTAGTCGGAGTTAGCAATCAGCCCCAGCATTTT	CATSRVVGVSNQPQHF
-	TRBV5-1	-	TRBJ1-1	TGCGCCAGCAGAAGGAGGACAGAGAACACTGAAGCTTTCTTT	CASRRRTENTEAFF
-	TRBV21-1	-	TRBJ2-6	TGTGCCAGCAGCACCCCGAAGGCCAGGTCTTCTCCGGTTCGACGGGCCAACGTCCTGACTTTC	CASSTPKARSSPVRRANVLTF
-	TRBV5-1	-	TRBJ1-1	TGCGCCAGCAGCTTGGCGGTGGGGAGTAACACTGAAGCTTTCTTT	CASSLAVGSNTEAFF
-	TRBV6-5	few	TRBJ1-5	TGTGCCAGCAGTTTATCGGGGGGCAACTATCAGCCCCAGCATTTT	CASSLSGGNYQPQHF
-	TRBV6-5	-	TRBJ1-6	TGTGCCAGCAGTTACAGCTCCTATAATTCACCCCTCCACTTT	CASSYSSYNSPLHF
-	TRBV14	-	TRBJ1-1	TGTGCCAGCAGCCAAGACCTCGGGGCTGAAGCTTTCTTT	CASSQDLGAEAFF
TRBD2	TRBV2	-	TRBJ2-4	TGTGCCAGCAGGGGGGCTAGCGGGGCAAACCTAGCCAAAAACATTCAGTACTTC	CASRGASGANLAKNIQYF
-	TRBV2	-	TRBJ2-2	TGTGCCACTTCCCACGGGCTGAACACCGGGGAGCTGTTTTTT	CATSHGLNTGELFF
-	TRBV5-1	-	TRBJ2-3	TGCGCCAGCAGAGTTAGCACAGATACGCAGTATTTT	CASRVSTDTQYF
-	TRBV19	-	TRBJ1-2	TGTGCCAGTAGTTCACCGGGACAATTCTATGGCTACACCTTC	CASSSPGQFYGYTF
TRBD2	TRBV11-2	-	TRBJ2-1	TGTGCCAGCAGCTTAGATCCGAGTACTAGCGGGGGGCAGTTCTTC	CASSLDPSTSGGQFF
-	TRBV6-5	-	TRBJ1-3	TGTGCCAGCAGTACGGACAGCGTCGGGGGCACCATATATTTT	CASSTDSVGGTIYF
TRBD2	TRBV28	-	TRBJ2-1	TGTGCCAGCAGTATTACTAGCGGGGGCTCCTACAATGAGCAGTTCTTC	CASSITSGGSYNEQFF
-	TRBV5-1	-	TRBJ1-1	TGCGCCAGCAGCTCCTTGACAGGGAACACTGAAGCTTTCTTT	CASSSLTGNTEAFF
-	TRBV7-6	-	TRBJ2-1	TGTGCCAGCAGCTTATTTGGGCGGAGCGACAATGAGCAGTTCTTC	CASSLFGRSDNEQFF
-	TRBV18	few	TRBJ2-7	TGTGCCAGCTCACCACCGGCGGGGGCGGCTTACGAGCAGTACTTC	CASSPPAGAAYEQYF
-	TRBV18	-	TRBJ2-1	TGTGCCAGCTCACCACCGTGGTCGGGGGCGGGTGAGCAGTTCTTC	CASSPPWSGAGEQFF
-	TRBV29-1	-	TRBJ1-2	TGCAGCGTTGGGGGGACTTACTATGGCTACACCTTC	CSVGGTYYGYTF
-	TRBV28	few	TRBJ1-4	TGTGCCAGCAGTTTTATTCAGGGTAGCGAAAAACTGTTTTTT	CASSFIQGSEKLFF
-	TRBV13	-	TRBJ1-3	TGTGCCAGCAGTCCGACAGCCACACGGACTGGAAACACCATATATTTT	CASSPTATRTGNTIYF
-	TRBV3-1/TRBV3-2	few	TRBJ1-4	TGTGCCAGCAGCCAAGTGGGGTTCAGGGAAAAACTGTTTTTT	CASSQVGFREKLFF
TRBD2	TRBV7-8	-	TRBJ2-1	TGTGCCAGCAGCTCACGACTAGCGGGGACTCTATGGCAGTTCTTC	CASSSRLAGTLWQFF
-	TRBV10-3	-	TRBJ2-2	TGTGCCATCAGTGACAGGGGGGGAACGAACACCGGGGAGCTGTTTTTT	CAISDRGGTNTGELFF
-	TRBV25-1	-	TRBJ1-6	TGTGCCAGCAGAGCTGGAGGGGGGAATAATTCACCCCTCCACTTT	CASRAGGGNNSPLHF
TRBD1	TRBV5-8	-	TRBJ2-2	TGTGCCAGCAGCCCAAGTCTCGGGACAGGGGATTTTGTCGGGGAGCTGTTTTTT	CASSPSLGTGDFVGELFF
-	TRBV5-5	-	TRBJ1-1	TGTGCCAGCAGCTTTTTGGGGCGGGAAGCTTTCTTT	CASSFLGREAFF
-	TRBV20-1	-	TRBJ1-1	TGCAGTGCTAGCTACAACACTGAAGCTTTCTTT	CSASYNTEAFF
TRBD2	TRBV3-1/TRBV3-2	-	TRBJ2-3	TGTGCCAGCAGCCTTGGACGGGAGGCGGATACGCAGTATTTT	CASSLGREADTQYF
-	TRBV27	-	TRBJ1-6	TGTGCCAGCAACCATCAGGGGAATAATTCACCCCTCCACTTT	CASNHQGNNSPLHF
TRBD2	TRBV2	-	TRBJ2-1	TGTGCCAGCAGGCGACTAGCGGGGGGGACATACAATGAGCAGTTCTTC	CASRRLAGGTYNEQFF
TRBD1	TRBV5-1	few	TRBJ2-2	TGCGCCAGCAGCTTGGGGGACAGGTACACCGGGGAGCTGTTTTTT	CASSLGDRYTGELFF
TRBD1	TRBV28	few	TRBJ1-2	TGTGCCAGCAGATCGACAGGGGGCGCGACGTTCGGCTACACCTTC	CASRSTGGATFGYTF
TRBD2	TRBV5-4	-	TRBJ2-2	TGTGCCAGCAGCCGCGGGGGGGCCAGTGCCGGGGAGCTGTTTTTT	CASSRGGASAGELFF
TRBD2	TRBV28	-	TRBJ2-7	TGTGCCAGCAGTCCCGAGACTAGCGGGAGGTACGAGCAGTACTTC	CASSPETSGRYEQYF